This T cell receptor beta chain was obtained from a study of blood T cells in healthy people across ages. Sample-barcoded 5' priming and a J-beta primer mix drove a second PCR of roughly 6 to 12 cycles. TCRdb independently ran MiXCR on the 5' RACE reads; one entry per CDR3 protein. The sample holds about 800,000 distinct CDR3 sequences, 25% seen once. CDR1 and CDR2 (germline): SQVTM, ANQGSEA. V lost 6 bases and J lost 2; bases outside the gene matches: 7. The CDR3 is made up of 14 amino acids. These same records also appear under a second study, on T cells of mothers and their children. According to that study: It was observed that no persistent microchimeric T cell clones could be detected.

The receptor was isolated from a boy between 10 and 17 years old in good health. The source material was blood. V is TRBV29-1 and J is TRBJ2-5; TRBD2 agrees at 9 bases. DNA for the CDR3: TGCAGCGTCACGACTAGCGGCGCGCAAGAGACCCAGTACTTC. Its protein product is CSVTTSGAQETQYF. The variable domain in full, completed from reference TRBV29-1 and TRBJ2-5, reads SAVISQKPSRDICQRGTSLTIQCQVDSQVTMMFWYRQQPGQSLTLIATANQGSEATYESGFVIDKFPISRPNLTFSTLTVSNMSPEDSSIYLCSVTTSGAQETQYFGPGTRLLVL.